This T cell receptor (beta chain) appears in the sequencing data of a study of cytomegalovirus exposure and HLA in healthy donors. Losses at the gene ends were 5 bases for V and 1 base for J; bases not matched to a gene: 6. Germline-derived CDR1 and CDR2 are SGHNT and YENEEA. The CDR3 totals 16 residues. Study-wide findings and caveats: 87-base-pair reads could not separate some V segments, including TRBV6-2 and TRBV6-3. A later examination showed that TCR association rates differed by HLA locus, with DRB1 most and HLA-C fewest. The authors listed over 150 TCR beta chains as cytomegalovirus-associated.

As for this clone: Its target is unknown.

Primers for the PCR totalled 60 Vbeta and 13 Jbeta. The table came from immunoSEQ multiplex PCR; TCRdb's copy has only in-frame clones and leaves some out. The profile covers just over 150,000 clones, with over 75% appearing a single time and about 1.3% taken by the ten largest. The chain uses TRBV11-3 and TRBJ2-2, with 8 bases that match TRBD1. The sequenced material came from PBMCs. This sequence originates from a woman aged 25 to 39 in good health and CMV-seronegative. CDR3 nucleotide sequence: TGTGCCAGCAGCCCCCAGGGGACAGGGAACACCGGGGAGCTGTTTTTT. This codes for CASSPQGTGNTGELFF.